This section outlines one T cell receptor beta chain sequence together with its context. The CDR3 runs to 14 residues. Germline values: CDR1 MDHEN, CDR2 SYDVKM. J gave up 1 base and V 5 bases, and 2 bases lay outside the gene matches. The entry originates in a study of blood T cell repertoires in COVID-19. Whole-study context: Sample material is recorded as cDNA or gDNA derived from T cells, B-cell-depleted T cells, or PBMCs.

Original handling: Amplified reference gene primers provided the basis for estimating nucleated cell counts. Data came from immunoSEQ multiplex PCR; TCRdb stores just in-frame clones and leaves some out. That table supplies the V and J calls and clone size; D and trimming were determined from the DNA. The sample includes a few hundred thousand clones, 84% of them seen just once. The sequenced sample consisted of peripheral blood. This TCR derives from a woman aged 35 to 49 who had recovered from COVID-19. This chain connects TRBV28 to TRBJ1-3; 7 bases agree with TRBD1. The CDR3 sequence is CASSKTGSGNTIYF. In nucleotides, the CDR3 is TGTGCCAGCAGTAAGACAGGGTCTGGAAACACCATATATTTT.